This is a list of T cell receptor beta chains from one sample in a study of cytomegalovirus exposure and HLA in healthy donors. Produced via immunoSEQ multiplex PCR; TCRdb's table is partial and in-frame only. The top ten hold 2.9% of the sample, which has 180,000 or so clones, around 75% seen once. Input material: PBMCs. All receptors come from a female donor in good health and CMV-seronegative. CDR3s leave out the opening cysteine and the closing phenylalanine or tryptophan. Each record gives: V gene, CDR3 protein.

V gene: TRBV28
CDR3 protein: ASSSFTSGSTGSYNEQF

V gene: TRBV6-1
CDR3 protein: ASSWTASSYEQY

V gene: TRBV15
CDR3 protein: ATSRESREKLF

V gene: TRBV18
CDR3 protein: ASSPIGRDEQY

V gene: TRBV5-1
CDR3 protein: ASSLGGIDGTEAF

V gene: TRBV18
CDR3 protein: ASSPPNSDRDRLGEKLF

V gene: TRBV6-5
CDR3 protein: ASTWTGDSYEQY

V gene: TRBV10-3
CDR3 protein: AISEEGQGRSRDSPLH

V gene: TRBV21-1
CDR3 protein: ASSKVRDTRSGNTIY

V gene: TRBV7-9
CDR3 protein: SSSSPSRLTRGTEAF

V gene: TRBV11-3
CDR3 protein: ASSLEKRGWGTAF

V gene: TRBV6-6
CDR3 protein: ASSYQGDQPQH

V gene: TRBV9
CDR3 protein: ASSPLGSGLPEAF

V gene: TRBV9
CDR3 protein: ASSVVAGVNYEQY

V gene: TRBV28
CDR3 protein: ASSFFPTRRTPEKLF

V gene: TRBV2
CDR3 protein: ASSPTGSGELF

V gene: TRBV29-1
CDR3 protein: SVESGVSRNTEAF

V gene: TRBV11-3
CDR3 protein: ASSLGSFYGYT

V gene: TRBV4-1
CDR3 protein: ASSPRLAGSHHTGELF

V gene: TRBV12-5
CDR3 protein: ASGFARGDSSQGDTQY

V gene: TRBV19
CDR3 protein: ASSIAGSGSYNSPLH

V gene: TRBV29-1
CDR3 protein: SVSGGWDYGYT

V gene: TRBV19
CDR3 protein: ASSLDRGGNQPQH

V gene: TRBV5-6
CDR3 protein: ASSLVPGQGLREQY

V gene: TRBV19
CDR3 protein: ASSIVGTGVYNEQF

V gene: TRBV28
CDR3 protein: ASSSPTDTQY

V gene: TRBV18
CDR3 protein: ASSPDTNYGYT

V gene: TRBV4-3
CDR3 protein: ASSQAAGGLQPQH

V gene: TRBV19
CDR3 protein: ASSKTGAGYGYT